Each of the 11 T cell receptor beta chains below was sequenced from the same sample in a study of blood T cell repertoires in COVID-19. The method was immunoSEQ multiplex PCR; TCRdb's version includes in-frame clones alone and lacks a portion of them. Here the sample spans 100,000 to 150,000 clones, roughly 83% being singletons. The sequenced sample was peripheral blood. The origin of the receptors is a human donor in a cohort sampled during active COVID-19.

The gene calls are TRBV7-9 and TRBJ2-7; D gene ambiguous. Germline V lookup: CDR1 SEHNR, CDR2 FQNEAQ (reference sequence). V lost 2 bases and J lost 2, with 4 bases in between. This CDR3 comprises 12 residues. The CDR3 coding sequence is TGTGCCAGCAGCTTAACTGCCTACGAGCAGTACTTC. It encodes CASSLTAYEQYF. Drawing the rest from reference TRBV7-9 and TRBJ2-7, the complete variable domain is DTGVSQNPRHKITKRGQNVTFRCDPISEHNRLYWYRQTLGQGPEFLTYFQNEAQLEKSRLLSDRFSAERPKGSFSTLEIQRTEQGDSAMYLCASSLTAYEQYFGPGTRLTVT.

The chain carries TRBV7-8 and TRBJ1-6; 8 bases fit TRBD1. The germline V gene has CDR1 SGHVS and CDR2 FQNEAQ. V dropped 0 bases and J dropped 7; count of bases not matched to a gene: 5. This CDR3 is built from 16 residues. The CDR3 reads CASSLARTGSNSPLHF. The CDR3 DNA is TGTGCCAGCAGCTTAGCGCGGACAGGGTCGAATTCACCCCTCCACTTT.

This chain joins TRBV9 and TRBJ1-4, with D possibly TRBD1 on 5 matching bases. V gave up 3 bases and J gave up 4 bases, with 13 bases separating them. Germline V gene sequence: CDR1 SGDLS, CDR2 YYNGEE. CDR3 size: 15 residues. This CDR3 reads CASSERGVRNEKLFF. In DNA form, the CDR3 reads TGTGCCAGCAGCGAGCGGGGGGTCCGTAATGAAAAACTGTTTTTT.

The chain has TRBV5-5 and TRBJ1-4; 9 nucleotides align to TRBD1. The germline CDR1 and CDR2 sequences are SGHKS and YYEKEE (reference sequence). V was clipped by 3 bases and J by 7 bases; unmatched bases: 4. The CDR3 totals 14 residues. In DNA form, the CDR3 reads TGTGCCAGCAGCTCGGGACAGGGTGGTGAAAAACTGTTTTTT. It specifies CASSSGQGGEKLFF.

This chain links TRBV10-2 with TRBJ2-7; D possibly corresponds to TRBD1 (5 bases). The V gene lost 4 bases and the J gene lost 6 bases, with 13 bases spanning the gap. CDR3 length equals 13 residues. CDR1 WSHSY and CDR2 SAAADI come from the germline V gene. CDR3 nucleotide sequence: TGCGCCAGCAGTGCAGGGTGGCCGGGCGAGCAGTACTTC. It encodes CASSAGWPGEQYF.

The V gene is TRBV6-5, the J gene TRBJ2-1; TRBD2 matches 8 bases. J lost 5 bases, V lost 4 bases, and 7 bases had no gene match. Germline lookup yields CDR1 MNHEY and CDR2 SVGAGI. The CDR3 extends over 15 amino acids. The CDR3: CASSLGGRTNNEQFF. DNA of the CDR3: TGTGCCAGCAGTTTAGGCGGGAGGACAAACAATGAGCAGTTCTTC.

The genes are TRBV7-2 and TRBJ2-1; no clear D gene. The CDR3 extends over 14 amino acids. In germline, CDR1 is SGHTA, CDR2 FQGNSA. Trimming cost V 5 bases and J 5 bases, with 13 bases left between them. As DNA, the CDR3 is TGTGCCAGCAGCGAGACACCCAGTAACAATGAGCAGTTCTTC. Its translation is CASSETPSNNEQFF.

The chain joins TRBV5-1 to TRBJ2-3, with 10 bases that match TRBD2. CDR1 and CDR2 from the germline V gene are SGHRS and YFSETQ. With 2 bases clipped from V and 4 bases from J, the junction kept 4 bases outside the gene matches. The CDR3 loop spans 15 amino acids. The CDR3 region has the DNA TGCGCCAGCAGCTTATCTAGCGGGAGTGCAGATACGCAGTATTTT. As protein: CASSLSSGSADTQYF.

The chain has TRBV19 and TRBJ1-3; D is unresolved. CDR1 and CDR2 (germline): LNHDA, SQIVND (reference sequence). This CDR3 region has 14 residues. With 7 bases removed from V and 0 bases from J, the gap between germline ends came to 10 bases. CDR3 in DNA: TGTGCCAGTAATAAAGCCAACTCTGGAAACACCATATATTTT. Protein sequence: CASNKANSGNTIYF.

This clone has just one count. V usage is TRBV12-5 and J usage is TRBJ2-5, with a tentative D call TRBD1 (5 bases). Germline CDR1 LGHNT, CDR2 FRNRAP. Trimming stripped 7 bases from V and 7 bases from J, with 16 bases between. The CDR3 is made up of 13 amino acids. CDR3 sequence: CASEDSRLVTQYF. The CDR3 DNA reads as TGTGCTAGTGAAGACAGCCGTCTCGTGACCCAGTACTTC.

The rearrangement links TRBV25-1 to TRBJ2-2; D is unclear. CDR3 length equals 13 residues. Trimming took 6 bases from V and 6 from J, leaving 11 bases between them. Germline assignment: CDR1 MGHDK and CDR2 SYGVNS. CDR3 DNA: TGTGCCAGCAGGGCGACGGGTCCCGGGGAGCTGTTTTTT. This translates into CASRATGPGELFF.